The present T cell receptor (beta chain) was sequenced within a study of shared clonotypes between healthy human individuals. About the study: Aged between 18 and 49, the donors were two women and a few men. CD4 naive cells filled three plates per donor, CD4 memory three, CD8 naive two and CD8 memory one.

Sequenced by immunoSEQ multiplex PCR; TCRdb stores in-frame clones only, minus some. The sample has about 680,000 clones; roughly 70% are singletons. CDR3 length: 13 residues. The germline V gene has CDR1 MNHNS and CDR2 SASEGT. Trimming cost V 7 bases and J 7 bases, with 13 bases left between them. This clone was counted once. The chain employs TRBV6-1 and TRBJ2-2, with D possibly being TRBD2 (6 bases). The receptor was isolated from a woman aged 25 to 39 in good health. Sequenced material: memory CD4+ T cells sorted from blood. Subset described: CD45RA-negative fraction. In DNA form, the CDR3 reads TGTGCCAGCAAAGCCCAGGGAGGCGGGGAGCTGTTTTTT. Translation: CASKAQGGGELFF.